The clone carrying this T cell receptor (beta chain) was detected ten times or more. No antigen is known for it. The sample belongs to a study of T cells after posttransplantation cyclophosphamide. Points from the study as a whole: Blood and skin or GI T cell repertoires showed limited TRB overlap. Recipient CMV seropositivity and CMV reactivation strongly tracked TRB clonality. Later blood repertoires were often dominated by clones from the donor CD8+ memory compartment.

Clones were sequenced by immunoSEQ multiplex PCR, and TCRdb holds only the in-frame ones, with some missing. The sample contains under 20,000 clones, none of them singletons. With V trimmed by 3 bases and J by 2 bases, 1 base remained unmatched. CDR3 size: 15 residues. From germline, CDR1 is SGHAT and CDR2 FQNNGV. Busulfan-fludarabine conditioning, marrow transplant, and cyclophosphamide on days +3 and +4 were administered. This sequence was found in a female patient younger than 45 who received an allogeneic stem cell transplant from a related donor, was CMV-positive, and had no GVHD. Some T cells may trace back to the graft donor. This specimen consisted of PBMCs, obtained after allogeneic stem cell transplant with posttransplant cyclophosphamide. The genes are TRBV11-2 and TRBJ2-6; TRBD2 matches at 7 bases. CDR3 amino acids: CASSFGLAGANVLTF. CDR3 nucleotide sequence: TGTGCCAGCAGCTTCGGACTAGCTGGGGCCAACGTCCTGACTTTC.